This T cell receptor beta chain emerged from a study of blood T cell repertoires in COVID-19. At the level of the study: Italy, Spain and the United States were the sources of the convalescent and acute COVID-19 samples. T cells, B-cell-depleted T cells, or PBMCs provided the cDNA or gDNA that served as material.

Germline CDR1 reads SGHRS; CDR2 reads YFSETQ. The CDR3 has 15 residues. Trimming removed 0 bases from V and 5 bases from J, with 11 bases in between. Generated by immunoSEQ multiplex PCR, the TCRdb table keeps only in-frame clones and is missing some. This table has about 39,000 clones, about 87% appearing once. The material sequenced was peripheral blood. The TCR originated in a man between 50 and 59 years old with active or convalescent COVID-19. The chain links TRBV5-1 to TRBJ1-4, with a tentative D call TRBD1 (6 bases). DNA of the CDR3: TGCGCCAGCAGCTTGGCCGGTGGGGGCAATGAAAAACTGTTTTTT. This sequence encodes CASSLAGGGNEKLFF.